This TCR beta chain was observed in a study of neurological immune-mediated disorders. The V and J ends lost 1 base and 8 bases respectively, with 14 bases between them. There are 14 residues in the CDR3. In germline, CDR1 is MNHNY, CDR2 SVGAGI (reference sequence). Study results and limitations: The multiple sclerosis repertoire cluster was not associated with any clinical or MRI feature, with the authors stating that larger cohorts are needed.

This clonotype was observed many times. The antigen is undetermined. MiXCR, applied by TCRdb to the 5' RACE reads, yields one record per CDR3 protein. The sample lists roughly 62,000 distinct CDR3 sequences, around 5% occurring once. The gene calls are TRBV6-6 and TRBJ1-2, with D hard to call. The sample was PBMCs. The receptor was isolated from a woman aged 45-60 years with multiple sclerosis. The CDR3 reads CASSYFMGWGGYTF. The CDR3 DNA follows: TGTGCCAGCAGTTACTTCATGGGCTGGGGAGGCTACACCTTC.